Presented here are 10 T cell receptor beta chains from one specimen sequenced in a study of T-cell memory formation after mild COVID-19. TCRdb fed the 5' RACE reads into MiXCR, producing one record per CDR3 protein. The data contain hundreds of thousands of distinct CDR3 sequences, 7% to 10% of them singletons. The sample comprised PBMCs or a T cell subset sorted from them (not recorded which). These receptor sequences come from a man in his late teens or twenties who had mild COVID-19 (a few samples of this study predate the infection). Cell type and time point are not known.

The chain is built from TRBV5-6 and TRBJ2-2, with a tentative D call TRBD1 (6 bases). CDR1 and CDR2 from the germline V gene are SGHDT and YYEEEE. The CDR3 has 15 amino acids. V was cut by 4 bases and J by 2 bases, with 12 bases left in between. The CDR3: CASSPRQVNTGELFF. The CDR3 DNA sequence: TGTGCCAGCAGCCCTCGACAGGTTAACACCGGGGAGCTGTTTTTT.

The chain recombines TRBV24-1 with TRBJ2-3, with 7 bases fitting TRBD2. The germline gives CDR1 KGHDR, CDR2 SFDVKD. The CDR3 has 17 amino acids. The V and J ends lost 3 bases and 1 base, in that order; junction bases with no gene match: 9. CDR3 amino acids: CATSDRRRAGRTDTQYF. CDR3 sequence (DNA): TGTGCCACCAGTGATCGGAGACGAGCGGGGCGCACAGATACGCAGTATTTT.

This clonotype was seen at least ten times. The J gene is TRBJ2-5, the V gene TRBV7-2, with D tentatively TRBD1 (7 bases). CDR3 size: 16 residues. The V end was cut by 1 base, the J end by 5 bases, with 17 bases between. CDR1 SGHTA and CDR2 FQGNSA come from the germline V gene. The CDR3 here is CASSLGFQGGRETQYF. The CDR3 coding sequence is TGTGCCAGCAGCTTAGGTTTTCAGGGGGGTAGGGAGACCCAGTACTTC. Variable domain in full (rest from reference TRBV7-2 and TRBJ2-5): GAGVSQSPSNKVTEKGKDVELRCDPISGHTALYWYRQSLGQGLEFLIYFQGNSAPDKSGLPSDRFSAERTGGSVSTLTIQRTQQEDSAVYLCASSLGFQGGRETQYFGPGTRLLVL.

The chain uses TRBV20-1 and TRBJ2-7, with D possibly being TRBD2 (5 bases). The CDR3 is 13 residues long. V was clipped by 3 bases and J by 5 bases, with 14 bases between them. Germline lookup yields CDR1 DFQATT and CDR2 SNEGSKA (reference sequence). The DNA of the CDR3 is TGCAGTGCTAGCTACCCGGGAAAGAACGAGCAGTACGTC. It specifies CSASYPGKNEQYV.

This chain links TRBV5-5 with TRBJ1-2, with D tentatively TRBD1 (5 bases). The V end was cut by 1 base, the J end by 4 bases, with 11 bases between. The V gene's germline CDR1 is SGHKS and CDR2 YYEKEE (reference sequence). The CDR3 is 14 residues long. The CDR3 DNA is TGTGCCAGCAGCTTGCTGTGGCAGGGCTATGGCTACACCTTC. Residues: CASSLLWQGYGYTF.

This clonotype was picked up a small number of times. The V and J genes are TRBV7-9 and TRBJ2-3, with TRBD2 matching over 13 bases. Germline trimming cut 5 bases from V and 5 bases from J; bases unmatched to any gene: 7. The CDR3 contains 16 residues. Germline values: CDR1 SEHNR, CDR2 FQNEAQ (reference sequence). DNA for the CDR3: TGTGCCAGCAGCAAACTAGCGGGGGGGCCCGGAGATACGCAGTATTTT. It translates to CASSKLAGGPGDTQYF.

Only a few counts were recorded for this clonotype. The V gene is TRBV12-3 or TRBV12-4, the J gene TRBJ1-2; tentatively, D is TRBD1 (5 bases). Trimming took off 3 bases at V and 2 bases at J, with 13 bases between the two ends. The length of the CDR3 is 15 residues. This chain's CDR3 is CASSFSGSGNYGYTF. CDR3 sequence (DNA): TGTGCCAGCAGTTTCTCAGGGTCGGGCAACTATGGCTACACCTTC.

The chain couples TRBV20-1 to TRBJ2-7, with D possibly being TRBD2 (5 bases). This CDR3 region has 13 residues. Germline values: CDR1 DFQATT, CDR2 SNEGSKA (reference sequence). Trimming removed 3 bases at V and 1 base at J, with 10 bases between. Written as DNA, the CDR3 is TGCAGTGCTAGCACAGAGGGATCCTACGAGCAGTACTTC. Translated, it gives CSASTEGSYEQYF.

This clonotype was seen many times. The rearrangement joins TRBV20-1 to TRBJ2-1, with 11 bases lining up with TRBD2. Per germline, CDR1 DFQATT and CDR2 SNEGSKA (reference sequence). This CDR3 contains 16 residues. The V segment lost 6 bases and the J segment 0 bases; nucleotides outside the gene matches: 7. For the CDR3, the DNA is TGCAGTGCCACTAGCGGGGGTCCAAGCTCCTACAATGAGCAGTTCTTC. Amino acids: CSATSGGPSSYNEQFF.

This clonotype has a handful of counts. J is TRBJ2-1 and V is TRBV4-3; 7 bases line up with TRBD1. The germline gives CDR1 LGHNA, CDR2 YSLEER. CDR3 length equals 14 residues. Germline trimming cut 2 bases from V and 6 bases from J; bases unmatched to any gene: 4. The CDR3: CASSQRRQGNEQFF. Here the CDR3 DNA reads TGCGCCAGCAGCCAACGTCGACAGGGCAATGAGCAGTTCTTC.